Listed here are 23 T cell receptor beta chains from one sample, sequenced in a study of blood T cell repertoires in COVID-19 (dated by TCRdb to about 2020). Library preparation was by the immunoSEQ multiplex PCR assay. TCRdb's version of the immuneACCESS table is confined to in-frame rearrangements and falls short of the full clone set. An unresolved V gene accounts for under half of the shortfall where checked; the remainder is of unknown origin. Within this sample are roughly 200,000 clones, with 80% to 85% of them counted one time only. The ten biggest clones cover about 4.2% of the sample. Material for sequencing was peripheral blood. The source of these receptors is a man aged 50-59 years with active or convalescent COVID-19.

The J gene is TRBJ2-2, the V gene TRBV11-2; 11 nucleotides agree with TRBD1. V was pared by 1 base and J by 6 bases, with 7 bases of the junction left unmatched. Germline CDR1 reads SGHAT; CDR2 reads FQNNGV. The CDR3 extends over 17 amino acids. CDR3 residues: CASSLGTGGLIAGELFF. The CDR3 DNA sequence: TGTGCCAGCAGCTTAGGGACAGGGGGCTTAATAGCCGGGGAGCTGTTTTTT. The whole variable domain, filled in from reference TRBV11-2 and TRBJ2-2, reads EAGVAQSPRYKIIEKRQSVAFWCNPISGHATLYWYQQILGQGPKLLIQFQNNGVVDDSQLPKDRFSAERLKGVDSTLKIQPAKLEDSAVYLCASSLGTGGLIAGELFFGEGSRLTVL.

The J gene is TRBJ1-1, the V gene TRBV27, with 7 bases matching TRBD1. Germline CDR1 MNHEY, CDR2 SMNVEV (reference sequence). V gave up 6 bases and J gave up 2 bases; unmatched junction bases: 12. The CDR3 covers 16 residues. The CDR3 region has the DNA TGTGCCAGCAGAAGAAGCCCGGGACAGACTAACACTGAAGCTTTCTTT. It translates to CASRRSPGQTNTEAFF.

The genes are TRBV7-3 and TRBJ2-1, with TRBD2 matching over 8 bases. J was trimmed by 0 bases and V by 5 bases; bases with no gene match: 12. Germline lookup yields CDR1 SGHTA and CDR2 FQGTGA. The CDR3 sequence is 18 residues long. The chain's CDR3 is CASSTALAGTSSYNEQFF. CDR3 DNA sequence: TGTGCCAGCAGCACGGCGCTAGCGGGTACCAGCTCCTACAATGAGCAGTTCTTC.

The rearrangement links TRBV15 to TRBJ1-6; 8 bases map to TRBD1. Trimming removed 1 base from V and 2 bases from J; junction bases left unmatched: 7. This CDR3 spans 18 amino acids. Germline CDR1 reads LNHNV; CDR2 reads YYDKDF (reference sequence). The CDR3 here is CATSRVQGGGTYNSPLHF. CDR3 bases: TGTGCCACCAGCAGAGTACAGGGGGGAGGCACCTATAATTCACCCCTCCACTTT.

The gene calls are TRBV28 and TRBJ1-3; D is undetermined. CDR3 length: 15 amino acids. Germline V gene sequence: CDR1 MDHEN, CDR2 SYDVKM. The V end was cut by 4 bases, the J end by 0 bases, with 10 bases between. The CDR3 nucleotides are TGTGCCAGCAGTTCCCCTACAGACTCTGGAAACACCATATATTTT. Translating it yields CASSSPTDSGNTIYF.

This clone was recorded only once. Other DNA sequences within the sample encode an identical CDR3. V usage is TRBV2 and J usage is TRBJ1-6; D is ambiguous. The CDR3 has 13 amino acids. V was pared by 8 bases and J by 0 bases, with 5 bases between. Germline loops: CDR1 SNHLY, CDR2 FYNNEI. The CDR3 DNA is TGTGCCAGCCGGAGCTCCTATAATTCACCCCTCCACTTT. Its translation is CASRSSYNSPLHF.

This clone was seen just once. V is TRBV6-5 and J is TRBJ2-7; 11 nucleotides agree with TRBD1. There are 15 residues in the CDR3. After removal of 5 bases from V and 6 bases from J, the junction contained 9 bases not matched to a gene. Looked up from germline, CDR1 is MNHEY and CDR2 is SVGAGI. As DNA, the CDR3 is TGTGCCAGCAGTCTGACCGGGACAGGGGGTTTCGAGCAGTACTTC. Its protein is CASSLTGTGGFEQYF.

Written as DNA, the CDR3 is TGTGCCAGCAGTCCAGCGGCATACGAGCAGTACTTC. Protein sequence: CASSPAAYEQYF. V gene TRBV6-2 or TRBV6-3 combines with J gene TRBJ2-7, with D perhaps matching TRBD2 (5 bases). The V and J ends lost 5 bases and 4 bases respectively, with 9 bases between them. The germline gives CDR1 MNHEY, CDR2 SVGEGT. The CDR3 is 12 residues long.

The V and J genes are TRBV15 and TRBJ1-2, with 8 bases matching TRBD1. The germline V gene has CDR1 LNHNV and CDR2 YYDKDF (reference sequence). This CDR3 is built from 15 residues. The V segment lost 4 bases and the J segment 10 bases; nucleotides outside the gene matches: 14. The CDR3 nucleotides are TGTGCCACCAGCATACTGGACAGGGTACAACTTATCTACACCTTC. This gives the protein CATSILDRVQLIYTF.

The CDR3 loop is CASSLGGLAGVTGELFF. CDR3 coding DNA: TGTGCCAGCAGCTTAGGGGGCCTAGCGGGGGTAACCGGGGAGCTGTTTTTT. V gene TRBV7-2 combines with J gene TRBJ2-2; 10 nucleotides agree with TRBD2. The V and J ends lost 1 base and 5 bases, in that order; junction bases with no gene match: 7. Looked up from germline, CDR1 is SGHTA and CDR2 is FQGNSA. CDR3 size: 17 residues.

For the CDR3, the DNA is TGTGCCAGCAGTTACTCCCGGAGTACCTACGAGCAGTACTTC. As protein: CASSYSRSTYEQYF. This sequence joins TRBV6-2 or TRBV6-3 and TRBJ2-7; unclear D gene. This CDR3 has 14 amino acids. The V and J ends lost 0 bases and 2 bases respectively, with 8 bases between them. The germline V gene has CDR1 MNHEY and CDR2 SVGEGT.

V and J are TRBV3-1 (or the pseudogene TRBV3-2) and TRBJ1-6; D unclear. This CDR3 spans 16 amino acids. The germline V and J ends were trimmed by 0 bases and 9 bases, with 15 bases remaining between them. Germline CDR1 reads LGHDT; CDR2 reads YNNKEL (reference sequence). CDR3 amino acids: CASSQDIPATGSPLHF. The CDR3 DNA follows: TGTGCCAGCAGCCAAGATATCCCGGCTACGGGTTCACCCCTCCACTTT.

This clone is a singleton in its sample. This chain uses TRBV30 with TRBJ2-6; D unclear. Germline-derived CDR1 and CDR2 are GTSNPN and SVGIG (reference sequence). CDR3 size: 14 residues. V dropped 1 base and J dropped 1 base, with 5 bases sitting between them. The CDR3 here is CAWSGLSGANVLTF. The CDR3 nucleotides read TGTGCCTGGAGTGGTTTATCTGGGGCCAACGTCCTGACTTTC.

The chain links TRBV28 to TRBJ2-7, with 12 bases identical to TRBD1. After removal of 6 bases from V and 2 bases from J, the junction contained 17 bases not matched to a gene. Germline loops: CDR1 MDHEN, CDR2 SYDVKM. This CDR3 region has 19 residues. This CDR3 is CASSEAPGQGALFTYEQYF. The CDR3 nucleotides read TGTGCCAGCAGCGAAGCGCCGGGACAGGGGGCCCTTTTTACCTACGAGCAGTACTTC.

The CDR3 bases are TGTGCCATCAGTGGAGGCGGCAATCAGCCCCAGCATTTT. It encodes CAISGGGNQPQHF. This chain joins TRBV10-3 and TRBJ1-5; D is unresolved. Trimming stripped 4 bases from V and 2 bases from J, with 6 bases between. This CDR3 region has 13 residues. Germline CDR1 is ENHRY and CDR2 is SYGVKD.

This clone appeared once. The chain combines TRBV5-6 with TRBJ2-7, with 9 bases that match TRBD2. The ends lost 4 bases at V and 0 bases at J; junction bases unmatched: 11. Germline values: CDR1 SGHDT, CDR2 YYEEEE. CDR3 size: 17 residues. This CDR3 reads CASSMGVSGGHSYEQYF. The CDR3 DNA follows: TGTGCCAGCAGCATGGGGGTTAGCGGGGGCCACTCCTACGAGCAGTACTTC.

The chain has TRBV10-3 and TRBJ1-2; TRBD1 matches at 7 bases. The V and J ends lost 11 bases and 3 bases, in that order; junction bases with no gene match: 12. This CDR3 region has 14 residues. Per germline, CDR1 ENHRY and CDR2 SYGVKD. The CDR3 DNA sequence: TGTGCCGCAGTGAACGGCAGGGGGGACTATGGCTACACCTTC. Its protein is CAAVNGRGDYGYTF.

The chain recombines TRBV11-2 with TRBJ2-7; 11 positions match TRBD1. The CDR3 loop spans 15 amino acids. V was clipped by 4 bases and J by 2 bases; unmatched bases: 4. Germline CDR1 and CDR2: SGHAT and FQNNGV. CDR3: CASSWGTGGTYEQYF. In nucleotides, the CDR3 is TGTGCCAGCAGCTGGGGGACAGGGGGTACCTACGAGCAGTACTTC.

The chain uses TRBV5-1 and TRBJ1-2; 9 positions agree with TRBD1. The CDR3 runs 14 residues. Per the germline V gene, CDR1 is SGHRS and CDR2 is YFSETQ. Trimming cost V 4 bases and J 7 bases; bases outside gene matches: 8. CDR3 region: CASSPGTGLGGYTF. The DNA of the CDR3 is TGCGCCAGCAGCCCCGGGACAGGGTTAGGTGGCTACACCTTC.

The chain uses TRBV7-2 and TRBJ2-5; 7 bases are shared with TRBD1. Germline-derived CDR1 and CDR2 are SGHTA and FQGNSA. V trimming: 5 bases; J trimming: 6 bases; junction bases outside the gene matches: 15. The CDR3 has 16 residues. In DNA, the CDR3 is TGTGCCAGCAGCGCCTCGGGACAGTTGTTTTGGCAGACCCAGTACTTC. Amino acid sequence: CASSASGQLFWQTQYF. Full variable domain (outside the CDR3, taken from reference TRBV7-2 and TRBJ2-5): GAGVSQSPSNKVTEKGKDVELRCDPISGHTALYWYRQSLGQGLEFLIYFQGNSAPDKSGLPSDRFSAERTGGSVSTLTIQRTQQEDSAVYLCASSASGQLFWQTQYFGPGTRLLVL.

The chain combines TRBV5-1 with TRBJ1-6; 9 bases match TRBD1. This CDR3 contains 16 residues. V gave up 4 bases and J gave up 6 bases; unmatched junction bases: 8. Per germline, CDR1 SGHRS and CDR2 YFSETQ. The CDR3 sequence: CASSVGTGKSNSPLHF. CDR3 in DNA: TGCGCCAGCAGCGTTGGGACAGGGAAATCTAATTCACCCCTCCACTTT.

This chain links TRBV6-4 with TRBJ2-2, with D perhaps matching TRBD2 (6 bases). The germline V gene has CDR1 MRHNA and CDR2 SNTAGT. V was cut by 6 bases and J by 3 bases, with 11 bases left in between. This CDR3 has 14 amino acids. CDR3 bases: TGTGCCAGCAGCCTATCGGGGGACACCGGGGAGCTGTTTTTT. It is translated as CASSLSGDTGELFF.

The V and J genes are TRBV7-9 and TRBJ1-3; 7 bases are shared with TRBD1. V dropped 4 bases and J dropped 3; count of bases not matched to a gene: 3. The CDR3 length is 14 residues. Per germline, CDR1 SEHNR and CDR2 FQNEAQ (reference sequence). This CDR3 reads CASSYTGDGNTIYF. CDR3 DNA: TGTGCCAGCAGCTATACAGGGGATGGAAACACCATATATTTT.